The 20 T cell receptor beta chains below all came from one sample that was sequenced in a study of OX40 agonist ivuxolimab in advanced cancers. Libraries were prepared by immunoSEQ multiplex PCR; TCRdb keeps only in-frame clonotypes and omits some of them. The table has fewer than 40,000 clones, 74% seen once. The sequencing here drew on CD4+ or CD8+ T cells sorted from blood, taken in a trial of the OX40 agonist ivuxolimab. The receptors derive from an adult with an advanced solid tumor such as melanoma, head and neck, liver or kidney cancer.

The chain uses TRBV14 and TRBJ2-5; the match to TRBD1 covers 8 bases. The trim removed 2 bases at V and 6 bases at J, leaving 8 bases unmatched. The germline V gene encodes CDR1 SGHDN and CDR2 FVKESK. There are 15 residues in the CDR3. CDR3 residues: CASSQKTGVPKTQYF. In DNA, the CDR3 is TGTGCCAGCAGCCAAAAGACAGGGGTTCCGAAGACCCAGTACTTC.

The J gene is TRBJ1-2, the V gene TRBV19, with D perhaps TRBD1 (5 bases). Germline-derived CDR1 and CDR2 are LNHDA and SQIVND (reference sequence). Trimming pared 5 bases from V and 6 bases from J, leaving 13 bases between. The CDR3 is 13 residues long. DNA for the CDR3: TGTGCCAGTAGTCGGCGTCAGGGTGATGGCTACACCTTC. The encoded protein is CASSRRQGDGYTF.

The chain is built from TRBV11-3 and TRBJ2-3; the match to TRBD1 covers 11 bases. The CDR3 sequence is 16 residues long. Unmatched junction bases numbered 6, after V lost 5 bases and J lost 2 bases. CDR1 SGHNT and CDR2 YENEEA come from the germline V gene. CDR3 nucleotides: TGTGCCAGCAGCCGCCGGACAGGGGGCAACACAGATACGCAGTATTTT. It encodes CASSRRTGGNTDTQYF.

About this clone: This CDR3 is also generated by other DNA sequences in the sample. The chain recombines TRBV7-2 with TRBJ2-1; no definite D call. This CDR3 is built from 13 residues. Trimming removed 2 bases at V and 0 bases at J, with 2 bases between. From germline, CDR1 is SGHTA and CDR2 FQGNSA. The CDR3 bases are TGTGCCAGCAGCTTAACCTCCTACAATGAGCAGTTCTTC. It is translated as CASSLTSYNEQFF.

The chain uses TRBV10-2 and TRBJ2-7, with 7 bases aligning to TRBD1. The CDR3 covers 13 residues. V lost 4 bases, J lost 2 bases, and 2 bases stayed unmatched. Germline CDR1 reads WSHSY; CDR2 reads SAAADI. The CDR3 protein is CASSGDRAYEQYV. CDR3 sequence (DNA): TGCGCCAGCAGTGGTGACAGGGCCTACGAGCAGTACGTC.

The chain recombines TRBV7-6 with TRBJ2-2; 7 bases are a match to TRBD2. Germline loops: CDR1 SGHVS, CDR2 FNYEAQ. V dropped 5 bases and J dropped 3; count of bases not matched to a gene: 3. The CDR3 contains 14 residues. The CDR3 loop reads CASSRGGDTGELFF. The CDR3 coding sequence is TGTGCCAGCAGCCGCGGGGGAGACACCGGGGAGCTGTTTTTT.

This clone has a handful of counts. The chain joins TRBV29-1 to TRBJ1-1; D might be TRBD1 (6 bases). CDR3 length: 12 amino acids. V gave up 4 bases and J gave up 3 bases, with 9 bases separating them. Germline CDR1 is SQVTM and CDR2 is ANQGSEA. The CDR3 sequence: CSVAKGDTEAFF. The CDR3 DNA sequence: TGCAGCGTTGCTAAGGGGGACACTGAAGCTTTCTTT.

J is TRBJ1-3 and V is TRBV13, with 7 bases that match TRBD1. The germline gives CDR1 PRHDT, CDR2 FYEKMQ (reference sequence). The V segment lost 5 bases and the J segment 1 base; nucleotides outside the gene matches: 5. The CDR3 sequence is 15 residues long. CDR3 loop: CASSETGSSGNTIYF. In DNA, the CDR3 is TGTGCCAGCAGCGAGACAGGGAGTTCTGGAAACACCATATATTTT.

This clone occurred once. This rearrangement joins TRBV4-2 to TRBJ2-5, with 12 bases identical to TRBD2. The CDR3 totals 17 residues. CDR1 and CDR2 (germline): LGHNA, YNFKEQ. Unmatched junction bases numbered 7, after V lost 3 bases and J lost 2 bases. CDR3 amino acids: CASSHYSLAGGQETQYF. The CDR3 DNA is TGTGCCAGCAGCCATTATTCACTAGCGGGAGGACAAGAGACCCAGTACTTC.

This sequence joins TRBV5-1 and TRBJ2-1; a possible D gene is TRBD1 (6 bases). Germline CDR1 reads SGHRS; CDR2 reads YFSETQ. Trimming stripped 2 bases from V and 2 bases from J, with 11 bases between. The CDR3 sequence is 15 residues long. CDR3 bases: TGCGCCAGCAGCTTAAATCAGGGGACCTACAATGAGCAGTTCTTC. This sequence encodes CASSLNQGTYNEQFF.

In nucleotides, the CDR3 is TGTGCCAGCAGCTCAGGGTTCGATGGCTACACCTTC. Translation: CASSSGFDGYTF. This chain links TRBV5-6 with TRBJ1-2, with TRBD1 as a possible D gene (5 bases). CDR1 and CDR2 from the germline V gene are SGHDT and YYEEEE. The CDR3 length is 12 residues. Trimming took off 3 bases at V and 6 bases at J, with 9 bases between the two ends. Full variable domain (rest looked up from reference TRBV5-6 and TRBJ1-2): DAGVTQSPTHLIKTRGQQVTLRCSPKSGHDTVSWYQQALGQGPQFIFQYYEEEERQRGNFPDRFSGHQFPNYSSELNVNALLLGDSALYLCASSSGFDGYTFGSGTRLTVV.

The chain couples TRBV15 to TRBJ2-5; 7 nucleotides align to TRBD2. The J call may be mistaken, given a closer DNA end match to TRBJ2-7. Per the germline V gene, CDR1 is LNHNV and CDR2 is YYDKDF (reference sequence). This CDR3 region has 14 residues. CDR3 region: CATSRAGEGYEQYF. CDR3 bases: TGTGCCACCAGCAGAGCCGGGGAGGGGTACGAGCAGTACTTC.

The genes are TRBV18 and TRBJ1-5, with TRBD1 matching over 11 bases. CDR1 KGHSH and CDR2 LQKENI come from the germline V gene. The CDR3 extends over 17 amino acids. Unmatched junction bases numbered 11, after V lost 4 bases and J lost 6 bases. CDR3 protein: CASSLTRTGGAGQPQHF. The CDR3 DNA reads TGTGCCAGCTCACTCACCCGGACAGGGGGCGCGGGTCAGCCCCAGCATTTT.

This clone showed up just a few times. The chain joins TRBV2 to TRBJ1-1, with 8 positions matching TRBD1. The CDR3 runs to 13 residues. Unmatched junction bases numbered 6, after V lost 8 bases and J lost 4 bases. Germline CDR1 is SNHLY and CDR2 is FYNNEI. CDR3 protein: CASRQGAGTEAFF. CDR3 nucleotide sequence: TGTGCCAGCCGTCAGGGGGCAGGCACTGAAGCTTTCTTT. Full variable domain (missing parts from reference TRBV2 and TRBJ1-1): EPEVTQTPSHQVTQMGQEVILRCVPISNHLYFYWYRQILGQKVEFLVSFYNNEISEKSEIFDDQFSVERPDGSNFTLKIRSTKLEDSAMYFCASRQGAGTEAFFGQGTRLTVV.

This chain links TRBV15 with TRBJ1-1, with unresolved D. Trimming cost V 2 bases and J 1 base, with 5 bases left between them. Germline CDR1 is LNHNV and CDR2 is YYDKDF (reference sequence). The CDR3 contains 13 residues. The CDR3 DNA follows: TGTGCCACCAGCAGAACGGCGAACACTGAAGCTTTCTTT. This sequence encodes CATSRTANTEAFF. The full variable domain, completed using reference TRBV15 and TRBJ1-1, is DAMVIQNPRYQVTQFGKPVTLSCSQTLNHNVMYWYQQKSSQAPKLLFHYYDKDFNNEADTPDNFQSRRPNTSFCFLDIRSPGLGDTAMYLCATSRTANTEAFFGQGTRLTVV.

The chain recombines TRBV15 with TRBJ2-2, with 7 nucleotides matching TRBD2. The germline V gene has CDR1 LNHNV and CDR2 YYDKDF (reference sequence). V shed 1 base, J shed 9 bases, and the junction held 8 bases outside the gene matches. This CDR3 spans 15 amino acids. CDR3 region: CATSRGGGGERELFF. DNA of the CDR3: TGTGCCACCAGCAGAGGTGGCGGGGGAGAGAGGGAGCTGTTTTTT.

The V call is TRBV23-1, the J call TRBJ1-3; D is unclear. TRBV23-1 is placed among ORFs of uncertain function. This CDR3 region has 17 residues. V lost 3 bases and J 0 bases, leaving 15 bases between the germline ends. Here the CDR3 DNA reads TGCGCCAGCAGTCAGAAACAGTGTCCCCTCTCTGGAAACACCATATATTTT. Translation: CASSQKQCPLSGNTIYF.

CDR3 DNA: TGTGCCAGCAGCTACCAAGTGGAAGCTTTCTTT. Translation gives CASSYQVEAFF. The gene calls are TRBV2 and TRBJ1-1; D gene uncertain. Trimming took off 6 bases at V and 8 bases at J, with 10 bases between the two ends. Germline V gene sequence: CDR1 SNHLY, CDR2 FYNNEI. The CDR3 has 11 residues. The variable domain in full, with the rest retrieved from reference TRBV2 and TRBJ1-1, is EPEVTQTPSHQVTQMGQEVILRCVPISNHLYFYWYRQILGQKVEFLVSFYNNEISEKSEIFDDQFSVERPDGSNFTLKIRSTKLEDSAMYFCASSYQVEAFFGQGTRLTVV.

This clone occurred once. Given a far larger clone just one base away, this is likely a sequencing read error. The same CDR3 also results from other DNA sequences found in this sample. The chain uses TRBV2 and TRBJ2-7; the match to TRBD2 covers 8 bases. Germline V gene lookup returns CDR1 SNHLY and CDR2 FYNNEI. V was clipped by 7 bases and J by 4 bases; unmatched bases: 15. CDR3 length: 16 amino acids. CDR3 nucleotide sequence: TGTGCCAGCAACCCCTCGCGGCGGGGGGTTATGTACGAGCAGTACTTC. Translation gives CASNPSRRGVMYEQYF.

J is TRBJ1-5 and V is TRBV27; D is unresolved. There are 15 residues in the CDR3. In germline, CDR1 is MNHEY, CDR2 SMNVEV (reference sequence). V lost 4 bases and J lost 2, with 12 bases in between. CDR3 sequence reads: CASSSQGTRNQPQHF. The CDR3 DNA follows: TGTGCCAGCAGTTCCCAAGGTACGCGCAATCAGCCCCAGCATTTT.